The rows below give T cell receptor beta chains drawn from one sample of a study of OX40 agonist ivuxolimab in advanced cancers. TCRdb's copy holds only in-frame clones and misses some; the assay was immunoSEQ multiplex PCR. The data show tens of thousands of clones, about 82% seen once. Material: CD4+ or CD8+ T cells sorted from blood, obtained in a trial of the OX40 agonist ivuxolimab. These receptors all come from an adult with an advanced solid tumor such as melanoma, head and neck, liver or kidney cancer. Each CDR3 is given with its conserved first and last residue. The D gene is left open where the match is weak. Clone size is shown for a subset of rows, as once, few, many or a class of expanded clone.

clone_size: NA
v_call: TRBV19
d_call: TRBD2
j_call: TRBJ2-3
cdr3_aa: CASTSGGLAGALSTDTQYF
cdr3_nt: TGTGCCAGTACCTCCGGAGGGCTAGCGGGGGCCCTTAGCACAGATACGCAGTATTTT

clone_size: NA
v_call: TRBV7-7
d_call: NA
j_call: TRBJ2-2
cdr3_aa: CASSPRGAGTGELFF
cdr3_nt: TGTGCTAGCAGCCCCAGGGGGGCCGGCACCGGGGAGCTGTTTTTT

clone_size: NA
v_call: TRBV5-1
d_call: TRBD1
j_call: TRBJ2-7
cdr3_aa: CASSGTGTVYEQYF
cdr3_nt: TGCGCCAGCAGCGGGACCGGGACAGTCTACGAGCAGTACTTC

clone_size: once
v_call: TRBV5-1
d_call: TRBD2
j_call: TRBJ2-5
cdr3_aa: CASSPGLGLAGGETQYF
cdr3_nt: TGCGCCAGCAGCCCCGGGCTGGGACTAGCGGGGGGAGAGACCCAGTACTTC

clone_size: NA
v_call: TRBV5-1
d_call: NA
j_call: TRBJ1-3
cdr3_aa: CASSLESGRGNTIYF
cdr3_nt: TGCGCCAGCAGCTTGGAGTCAGGGCGTGGAAACACCATATATTTT

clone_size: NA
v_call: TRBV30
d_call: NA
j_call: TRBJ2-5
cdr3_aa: CAWSPRRETQYF
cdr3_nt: TGTGCCTGGAGTCCCAGGAGGGAGACCCAGTACTTC

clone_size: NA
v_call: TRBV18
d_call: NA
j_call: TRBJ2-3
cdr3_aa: CASSPGREEQYF
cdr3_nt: TGTGCCAGCTCACCGGGCCGTGAAGAGCAGTATTTT

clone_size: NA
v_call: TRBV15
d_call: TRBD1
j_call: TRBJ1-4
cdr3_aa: CATSRDATGGVEKLFF
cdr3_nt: TGTGCCACCAGCAGAGATGCGACAGGGGGCGTTGAAAAACTGTTTTTT

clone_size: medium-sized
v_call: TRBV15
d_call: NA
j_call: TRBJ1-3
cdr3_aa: CATSRAAGRASGNTIYF
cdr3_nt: TGTGCCACCAGCAGAGCGGCGGGGAGAGCCTCTGGAAACACCATATATTTT

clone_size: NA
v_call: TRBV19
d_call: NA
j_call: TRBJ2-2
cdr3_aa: CASSIDLFGAWTGELFF
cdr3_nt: TGTGCCAGTAGTATAGATCTGTTCGGGGCGTGGACCGGGGAGCTGTTTTTT

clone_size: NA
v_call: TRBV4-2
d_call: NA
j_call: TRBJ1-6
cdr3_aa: CASSQRPLRNSPLHF
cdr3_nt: TGTGCCAGCAGCCAACGTCCCCTGAGAAATTCACCCCTCCACTTT

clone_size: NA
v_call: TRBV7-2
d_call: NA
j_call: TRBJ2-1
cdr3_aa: CASSWGAGTSYNEQFF
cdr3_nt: TGTGCCAGCAGCTGGGGGGCGGGGACGTCCTACAATGAGCAGTTCTTC

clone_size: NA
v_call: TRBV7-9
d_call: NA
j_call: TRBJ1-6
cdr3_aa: CASSSPGGGPSYNSPLHF
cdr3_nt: TGTGCCAGCAGCTCCCCTGGAGGGGGACCCTCCTATAATTCACCCCTCCACTTT

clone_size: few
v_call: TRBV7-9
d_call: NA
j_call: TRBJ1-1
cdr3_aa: CASSLGVTEAFF
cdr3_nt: TGTGCCAGCAGCTTGGGGGTCACTGAAGCTTTCTTT

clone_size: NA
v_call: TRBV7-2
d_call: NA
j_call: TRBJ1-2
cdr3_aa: CASSLVPAEGYTF
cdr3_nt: TGTGCCAGCAGCTTAGTTCCGGCGGAGGGCTACACCTTC

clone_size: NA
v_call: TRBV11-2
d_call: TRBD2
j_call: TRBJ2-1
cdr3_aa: CASSLGRGAYNEQFF
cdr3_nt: TGTGCCAGCAGCTTGGGACGGGGGGCCTACAATGAGCAGTTCTTC

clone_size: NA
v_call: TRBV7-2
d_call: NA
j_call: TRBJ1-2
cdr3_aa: CASSLSPNRPPRVGGYTF
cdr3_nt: TGTGCCAGCAGCTTATCCCCGAACAGGCCCCCCCGGGTAGGTGGCTACACCTTC

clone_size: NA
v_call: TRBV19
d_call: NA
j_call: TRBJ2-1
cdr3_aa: CASRFLVSGYNEQFF
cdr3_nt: TGTGCCAGTAGATTCTTGGTGAGTGGCTACAATGAGCAGTTCTTC

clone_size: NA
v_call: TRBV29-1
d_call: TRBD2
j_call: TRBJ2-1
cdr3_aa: CSVDYGLAGYNEQFF
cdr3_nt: TGCAGCGTCGACTACGGACTAGCCGGCTACAATGAGCAGTTCTTC

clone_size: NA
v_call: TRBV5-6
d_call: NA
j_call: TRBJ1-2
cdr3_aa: CASSLNRVGGYTF
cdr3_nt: TGTGCCAGCAGCTTGAACAGGGTGGGTGGCTACACCTTC

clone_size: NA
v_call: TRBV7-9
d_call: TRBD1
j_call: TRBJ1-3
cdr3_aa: CASSLRDRGEGNTIYF
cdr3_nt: TGTGCCAGCAGCTTACGGGACAGGGGCGAAGGAAACACCATATATTTT

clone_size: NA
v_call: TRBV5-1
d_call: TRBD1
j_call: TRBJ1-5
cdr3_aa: CASSLGAGGGNQPQHF
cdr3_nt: TGCGCCAGCAGCTTGGGGGCAGGGGGCGGCAATCAGCCCCAGCATTTT

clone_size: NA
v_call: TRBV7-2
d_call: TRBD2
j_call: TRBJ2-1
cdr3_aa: CASSLAGAVNEQFF
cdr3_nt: TGTGCCAGCAGCCTAGCGGGGGCCGTCAATGAGCAGTTCTTC

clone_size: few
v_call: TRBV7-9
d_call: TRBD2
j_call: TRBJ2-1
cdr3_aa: CASSFVRGGRNEQFF
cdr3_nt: TGTGCCAGCAGCTTTGTGCGGGGGGGCCGCAATGAGCAGTTCTTC

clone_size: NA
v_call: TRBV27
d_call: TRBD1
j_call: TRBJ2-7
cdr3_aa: CASSPRQGVSSYEQYF
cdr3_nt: TGTGCCAGCAGTCCCCGGCAGGGGGTATCCTCCTACGAGCAGTACTTC

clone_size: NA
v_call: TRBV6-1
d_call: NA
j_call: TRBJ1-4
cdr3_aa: CASSTGTYNEKLFF
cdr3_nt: TGTGCCAGCAGTACCGGGACATATAATGAAAAACTGTTTTTT

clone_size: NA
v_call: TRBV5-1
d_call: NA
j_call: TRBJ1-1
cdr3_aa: CASRSANLNTEAFF
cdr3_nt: TGCGCCAGCAGGTCCGCCAATTTGAACACTGAAGCTTTCTTT

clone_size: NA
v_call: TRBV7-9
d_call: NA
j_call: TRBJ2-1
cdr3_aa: CASSLALGVFYNEQFF
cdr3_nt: TGTGCCAGCAGCTTAGCGTTGGGCGTCTTCTACAATGAGCAGTTCTTC

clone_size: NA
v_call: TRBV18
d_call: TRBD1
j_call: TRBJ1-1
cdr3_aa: CASRRQGANTEAFF
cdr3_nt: TGTGCCAGCCGACGACAGGGGGCAAACACTGAAGCTTTCTTT

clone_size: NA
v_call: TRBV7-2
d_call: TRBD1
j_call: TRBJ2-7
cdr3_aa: CASSLGGDRVYEQYF
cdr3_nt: TGTGCCAGCAGCTTAGGGGGGGACAGGGTTTACGAGCAGTACTTC

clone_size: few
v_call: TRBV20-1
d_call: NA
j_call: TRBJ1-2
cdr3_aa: CSPGPYGYTF
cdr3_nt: TGCAGCCCGGGGCCCTATGGCTACACCTTC